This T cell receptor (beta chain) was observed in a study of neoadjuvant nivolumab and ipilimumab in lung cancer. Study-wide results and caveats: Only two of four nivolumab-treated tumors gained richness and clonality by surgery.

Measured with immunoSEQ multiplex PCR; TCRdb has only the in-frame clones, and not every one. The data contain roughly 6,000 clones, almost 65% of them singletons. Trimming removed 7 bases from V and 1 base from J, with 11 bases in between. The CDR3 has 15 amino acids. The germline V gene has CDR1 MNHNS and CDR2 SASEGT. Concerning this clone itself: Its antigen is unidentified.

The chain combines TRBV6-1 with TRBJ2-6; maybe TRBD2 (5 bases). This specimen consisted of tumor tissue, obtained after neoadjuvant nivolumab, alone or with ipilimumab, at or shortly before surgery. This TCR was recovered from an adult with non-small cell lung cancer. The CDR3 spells CASTRGESGANVLTF. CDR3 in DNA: TGTGCCAGCACCCGGGGAGAATCTGGGGCCAACGTCCTGACTTTC.